This T cell receptor beta chain derives from a study of T cells in Graves' hyperthyroidism and ophthalmopathy. Study information: The initial diagnosis was the point when peripheral blood was collected, ahead of any treatment.

Remarks on this clonotype: Its target is unknown.

Study conclusions and caveats: In blood, most of the thyroid clonotypes expanded above 0.001 were also present.

The CDR3 runs to 14 residues. The germline gives CDR1 MDHEN, CDR2 SYDVKM. V shed 6 bases and J shed 5 bases, with 16 bases lying between them. It was RNA transcripts that yielded the amplified TCR beta CDR3 regions. HTBI primers were the set used in a first-round RT-PCR of the TCR CDR3. TCRdb reprocessed the multiplex PCR reads with MiXCR, giving one entry per CDR3 protein. The sample includes about 350,000 distinct CDR3 sequences, 15% to 20% of them seen just once. Sequencing used blood. The source of this sequence is a woman in her forties with Graves' ophthalmopathy. The V and J genes are TRBV28 and TRBJ1-1; D is unresolved. CDR3 loop: CASSPRRRRTEAFF. CDR3 DNA: TGTGCCAGCAGCCCGAGACGGAGGAGGACTGAAGCTTTCTTT.